The 28 T cell receptor beta chains presented below share a single source sample, sequenced in a study of Ad26.COV2.S vaccination and SARS-CoV-2 variants. The treatment: around 19 received Ad26.COV2.S at low or high dose, single or two shots; roughly five received placebo; per-sample allocation not given. Samples were taken on day 63 after the first vaccine or placebo injection. Clones were sequenced by immunoSEQ multiplex PCR, and TCRdb holds only the in-frame ones, with some missing. Of about 400,000 clones detected, around 89% appear once; the ten largest clones hold around 2%. The material was peripheral blood, obtained in a trial of Ad26.COV2.S vaccine versus placebo. The receptors shown here come from a person between 18 and 60 years old who received the Ad26.COV2.S COVID-19 vaccine or a placebo.

Written as DNA, the CDR3 is TGTGCCAGCAGATACACCGGGACAGACAGTAATGAGCAGTTCTTC. This translates into CASRYTGTDSNEQFF. V gene TRBV28 combines with J gene TRBJ2-1; 7 nucleotides match TRBD1. V lost 6 bases and J lost 7; bases outside the gene matches: 12. CDR1 MDHEN and CDR2 SYDVKM come from the germline V gene. CDR3 length: 15 amino acids.

The chain combines TRBV7-2 with TRBJ2-3, with TRBD2 as a possible D gene (6 bases). The germline CDR1 and CDR2 sequences are SGHTA and FQGNSA. The CDR3 covers 15 residues. The ends were cut back, 5 bases at V and 1 base at J, with 13 bases in the middle. CDR3: CASSQLGGGTDTQYF. The CDR3 nucleotides are TGTGCCAGCAGCCAACTAGGCGGGGGCACAGATACGCAGTATTTT.

The V call is TRBV5-6, the J call TRBJ2-7; TRBD1 agrees at 10 bases. CDR1 and CDR2 from the germline V gene are SGHDT and YYEEEE. The CDR3 extends over 14 amino acids. Trimming at V came to 4 bases and at J to 2 bases, leaving 3 bases not matched to a gene. In DNA, the CDR3 is TGTGCCAGCAGCCCGGGGACAGGGGCCTACGAGCAGTACTTC. Translation gives CASSPGTGAYEQYF.

This chain connects TRBV6-2 or TRBV6-3 to TRBJ2-2, with TRBD2 identical over 13 bases. The CDR3 sequence is 17 residues long. J gave up 5 bases and V 0 bases, and 3 bases lay outside the gene matches. Per germline, CDR1 MNHEY and CDR2 SVGEGT. In DNA, the CDR3 is TGTGCCAGCAGTTACTCGACTAGCGGGAGGTTTACCGGGGAGCTGTTTTTT. It codes for CASSYSTSGRFTGELFF.

The rearrangement uses TRBV5-1 and TRBJ2-3; D remains unclear. Trimming took off 4 bases at V and 2 bases at J, with 11 bases between the two ends. This CDR3 is 14 amino acids long. The germline gives CDR1 SGHRS, CDR2 YFSETQ. CDR3 coding DNA: TGCGCCAGCAGCGGCCAGACCCTCACAGATACGCAGTATTTT. Its translation: CASSGQTLTDTQYF.

The genes are TRBV11-2 and TRBJ2-2; 7 bases agree with TRBD1. In germline, CDR1 is SGHAT, CDR2 FQNNGV. The V gene end was trimmed by 4 bases and the J gene end by 4 bases; junction bases not matched to a gene: 6. The CDR3 is 15 amino acids. CDR3 loop: CASSYRRQGTGELFF. In DNA, the CDR3 is TGTGCCAGCAGCTATCGGCGACAGGGCACCGGGGAGCTGTTTTTT.

The genes are TRBV5-4 and TRBJ2-7; D call uncertain. The germline gives CDR1 SGHNT, CDR2 YYREEE (reference sequence). The CDR3 consists of 10 residues. V was cut by 4 bases and J by 4 bases, with 3 bases left in between. CDR3 coding DNA: TGTGCCAGCAGCCGATACGAGCAGTACTTC. It specifies CASSRYEQYF.

The chain is built from TRBV7-9 and TRBJ2-1; 14 bases are shared with TRBD2. J lost 1 base, V lost 4 bases, and 9 bases had no gene match. CDR1 and CDR2 (germline): SEHNR, FQNEAQ (reference sequence). The CDR3 covers 19 residues. This CDR3 is CASSSTRGLAGVSYNEQFF. CDR3 DNA: TGTGCCAGCAGCTCCACTAGGGGACTAGCGGGAGTGTCCTACAATGAGCAGTTCTTC.

This chain links TRBV20-1 with TRBJ1-6, with a weak D call TRBD1 (6 bases). CDR1 and CDR2 from the germline V gene are DFQATT and SNEGSKA (reference sequence). There are 14 residues in the CDR3. Deletions cut 3 bases from V and 9 bases from J, with 15 bases between. The chain's CDR3 is CSASTDRSSSPLHF. In nucleotides, the CDR3 is TGCAGTGCTAGTACCGACAGGTCCTCTTCACCCCTCCACTTT.

The rearrangement links TRBV9 to TRBJ1-5; the D gene is possibly TRBD1 (6 bases). Germline CDR1 is SGDLS and CDR2 is YYNGEE. CDR3 length: 14 amino acids. V lost 2 bases and J lost 1, with 7 bases in between. The CDR3 region is CASSVTGSNQPQHF. DNA for the CDR3: TGTGCCAGCAGCGTTACAGGGAGCAATCAGCCCCAGCATTTT.

The chain joins TRBV6-6 to TRBJ2-7, with D possibly TRBD1 on 6 matching bases. Trimming pared 6 bases from V and 7 bases from J, leaving 13 bases between. The CDR3 loop spans 12 amino acids. CDR1 and CDR2 from the germline V gene are MNHNY and SVGAGI (reference sequence). The CDR3 protein is CASSTGSWEQYF. The CDR3 DNA sequence: TGTGCCAGCAGCACAGGGTCTTGGGAGCAGTACTTC.

The chain joins TRBV5-4 to TRBJ2-5, with a tentative D call TRBD2 (6 bases). This CDR3 comprises 13 residues. Deletions cut 6 bases from V and 4 bases from J, with 13 bases between. The germline V gene has CDR1 SGHNT and CDR2 YYREEE (reference sequence). CDR3 amino acids: CASMEGTRETQYF. The DNA of the CDR3 is TGTGCCAGCATGGAGGGGACGAGAGAGACCCAGTACTTC.

This clone was detected once. The J gene is TRBJ2-1, the V gene TRBV11-3; TRBD1 matches 8 bases. The J segment lost 6 bases and the V segment lost 4 bases, leaving 8 bases of the junction unmatched. Germline assignment: CDR1 SGHNT and CDR2 YENEEA. The CDR3 covers 15 residues. In nucleotides, the CDR3 is TGTGCCAGCAGCTCGGACAGGGAGTCCCTCAATGAGCAGTTCTTC. Amino acids: CASSSDRESLNEQFF.

The chain couples TRBV4-2 to TRBJ2-3; 8 bases are a match to TRBD1. CDR1 and CDR2 from the germline V gene are LGHNA and YNFKEQ. The ends lost 1 base at V and 4 bases at J; junction bases unmatched: 10. This CDR3 is built from 17 residues. The CDR3 region is CASSQGARGHGPDTQYF. Here the CDR3 DNA reads TGTGCCAGCAGCCAAGGGGCCAGGGGGCATGGCCCAGATACGCAGTATTTT.

The chain is built from TRBV6-5 and TRBJ2-1, with 9 bases that match TRBD1. The length of the CDR3 is 15 residues. V shed 6 bases and J 8 bases; nucleotides not matched to a gene: 11. Germline V lookup: CDR1 MNHEY, CDR2 SVGAGI. CDR3 protein: CASSHGGQGSDEQFF. CDR3 DNA sequence: TGTGCCAGCAGCCACGGTGGACAGGGGAGCGATGAGCAGTTCTTC.

V and J are TRBV5-1 and TRBJ2-5; possible D gene TRBD1, 5 bases. Germline CDR1 and CDR2: SGHRS and YFSETQ. The CDR3 runs 13 residues. V dropped 2 bases and J dropped 5 bases, with 10 bases sitting between them. The CDR3 sequence is CASSFKGMETQYF. The CDR3 bases are TGCGCCAGCAGCTTTAAGGGGATGGAGACCCAGTACTTC.

The J gene is TRBJ2-7, the V gene TRBV5-1, with D perhaps being TRBD1 or TRBD2 (5 bases each). Trimming pared 4 bases from V and 4 bases from J, leaving 15 bases between. This CDR3 comprises 14 residues. Germline lookup yields CDR1 SGHRS and CDR2 YFSETQ. The CDR3 sequence: CASSIGHRGYEQYF. The CDR3 nucleotides are TGCGCCAGCAGCATCGGACACCGGGGATACGAGCAGTACTTC.

V is TRBV28 and J is TRBJ1-2, with D possibly TRBD1 on 5 matching bases. Per germline, CDR1 MDHEN and CDR2 SYDVKM. The CDR3 has 15 residues. V was cut by 4 bases and J by 4 bases, with 16 bases left in between. The CDR3 reads CASSSGTGLVYGYTF. The DNA for the CDR3 is TGTGCCAGCAGTTCCGGGACCGGGTTGGTCTATGGCTACACCTTC.

The table lists this clone with a few counts. This chain connects TRBV5-1 to TRBJ2-7, with D perhaps matching TRBD2 (5 bases). CDR3 length equals 12 residues. Deletions cut 2 bases from V and 6 bases from J, with 9 bases between. Germline CDR1 reads SGHRS; CDR2 reads YFSETQ. CDR3 loop: CASSLSGSEQYF. CDR3 in DNA: TGCGCCAGCAGCTTATCGGGATCCGAGCAGTACTTC.

This clone was recorded once. The chain has TRBV11-3 and TRBJ2-2; 13 bases are a match to TRBD2. Germline V gene lookup returns CDR1 SGHNT and CDR2 YENEEA. The CDR3 is made up of 19 amino acids. V gave up 2 bases and J gave up 2 bases; unmatched junction bases: 8. CDR3 sequence (DNA): TGTGCCAGCAGCTTAACTCTCGGACTAGCGGGAGTAAACACCGGGGAGCTGTTTTTT. Its translation is CASSLTLGLAGVNTGELFF.

This chain joins TRBV5-1 and TRBJ2-2; the D is unclear. V lost 5 bases and J lost 0, with 8 bases in between. In germline, CDR1 is SGHRS, CDR2 YFSETQ. CDR3 length: 14 amino acids. The CDR3 spells CASRGETNTGELFF. In DNA form, the CDR3 reads TGCGCCAGCAGGGGTGAGACGAACACCGGGGAGCTGTTTTTT.

This clone was observed once. The chain employs TRBV4-3 and TRBJ1-2; a possible D gene is TRBD1 (6 bases). The germline gives CDR1 LGHNA, CDR2 YSLEER. V gave up 4 bases and J gave up 8 bases, with 20 bases separating them. This CDR3 region has 15 residues. This CDR3 is CASSLVGAGIRGYTF. CDR3 bases: TGCGCCAGCAGCCTAGTGGGGGCAGGGATAAGAGGCTACACCTTC.

J is TRBJ2-3 and V is TRBV4-3, with 7 bases lining up with TRBD2. The junction had 6 bases not matched to a gene; V was cut back by 5 bases and J by 1 base. The CDR3 has 15 residues. Germline V lookup: CDR1 LGHNA, CDR2 YSLEER. The CDR3 loop is CASSGRARGTDTQYF. CDR3 DNA sequence: TGCGCCAGCAGCGGGAGGGCGAGGGGCACAGATACGCAGTATTTT.

The rearrangement uses TRBV29-1 and TRBJ2-3; D is unclear. The V and J ends lost 2 bases and 1 base respectively, with 10 bases between them. The length of the CDR3 is 14 residues. The germline gives CDR1 SQVTM, CDR2 ANQGSEA. In nucleotides, the CDR3 is TGCAGCGTTGAAACGATGAGCGGCACAGATACGCAGTATTTT. Encoded protein: CSVETMSGTDTQYF.

The CDR3 here is CASSINGQGVETQYF. In nucleotides, the CDR3 is TGTGCCAGTAGTATAAATGGACAGGGGGTGGAGACCCAGTACTTC. The chain links TRBV19 to TRBJ2-5, with 10 bases lining up with TRBD1. The germline CDR1 and CDR2 sequences are LNHDA and SQIVND (reference sequence). The CDR3 runs to 15 residues. Trimming removed 2 bases from V and 5 bases from J; junction bases left unmatched: 5. Drawing the rest from reference TRBV19 and TRBJ2-5, the complete variable domain is DGGITQSPKYLFRKEGQNVTLSCEQNLNHDAMYWYRQDPGQGLRLIYYSQIVNDFQKGDIAEGYSVSREKKESFPLTVTSAQKNPTAFYLCASSINGQGVETQYFGPGTRLLVL.

The sample holds many counts of this clone. The V gene is TRBV6-5, the J gene TRBJ2-3, with TRBD2 matching over 14 bases. Per germline, CDR1 MNHEY and CDR2 SVGAGI. V shed 5 bases and J 4 bases; nucleotides not matched to a gene: 2. The CDR3 sequence is 15 residues long. As DNA, the CDR3 is TGTGCCAGCAGTAGACTAGCGGGAGGGCCAGATACGCAGTATTTT. Protein: CASSRLAGGPDTQYF.

The genes are TRBV3-1 (or the pseudogene TRBV3-2) and TRBJ2-5; D is possibly TRBD2 (5 bases). The V end lost 4 bases, the J end lost 5 bases, and 14 bases lay between the germline ends. Germline CDR1 and CDR2: LGHDT and YNNKEL (reference sequence). This CDR3 region has 14 residues. This CDR3 reads CASSPLSGAETQYF. CDR3 DNA: TGTGCCAGCAGCCCCCTCAGCGGTGCGGAGACCCAGTACTTC.

The chain uses TRBV29-1 and TRBJ2-2; TRBD2 matches 11 bases. The V gene's germline CDR1 is SQVTM and CDR2 ANQGSEA. This CDR3 is 16 amino acids long. With 6 bases clipped from V and 4 bases from J, the junction kept 10 bases outside the gene matches. Written as DNA, the CDR3 is TGCAGCGTCCGTAGCGGGAGGGCCGGTAGCACCGGGGAGCTGTTTTTT. Amino acid sequence: CSVRSGRAGSTGELFF.